The entry below gives a single T cell receptor (beta chain) sequence along with its context. Its specific antigen is unknown. Base qualities are not recorded, but no much larger clone differs from it by a single base. CD8 naive samples were CD45RO-negative cells positively selected for CCR7, giving a CD45RA+CCR7+ population that excluded TemRA cells. Donors were healthy HIV-negative adults with no recently reported acute infections or vaccinations. Every donor was a Caucasian adult living in Nashville, Tennessee, USA. After blood collection by leukapheresis, PBMCs were isolated using Ficoll-Histopaque density gradient centrifugation and then cryopreserved in the vapor phase of liquid nitrogen. Purity and quantity of every magnetically sorted T cell population were checked by analytical flow cytometry. Genomic DNA was isolated from each sorted fraction and quantified by UV absorbance on a Nanodrop 2000c.

This sample is part of a study of shared clonotypes between healthy human individuals (TCRdb year 2020). General notes on the study: The cohort comprised a couple of women and a few men aged 18 to 49 years. For each donor, CD4 naive and CD4 memory were each run on three plates, CD8 naive on two plates, and CD8 memory on one plate. Blood TCR repertoires of five healthy adults were deeply sequenced to estimate repertoire size and the extent of clonotype sharing between individuals. To increase sequencing depth and limit assay-specific biases, TCR repertoire library preparation and sequencing were carried out by different laboratories using diverse techniques. Per donor, leukapheresis produced somewhere between about 0.8 and 9 billion PBMCs.

TCR CDR3 regions were amplified from genomic DNA by multiplex PCR using the deep immunoSEQ assay. Extracted genomic DNA from each cell subset was spread evenly across all wells of several immunoSEQ 96-well plates, with each plate serving as a replicate. For sorted subsets, roughly 200 ng of genomic DNA, equivalent to some 33,000 T cell genomes, went into each replicate PCR. Purified libraries were quantified with a Qubit 3.0 fluorometer, sized on a Bioanalyzer 2100, and re-quantified with the KAPA Library Quantification kit. Each immunoSEQ 96-well plate was sequenced on its own single-read 150-cycle Illumina NextSeq 550 flow cell. The authors' pipeline ran thus. The immunoSEQ output contained only junctional sequences without quality scores, so filtering could not match that applied to full-length reads. Sequences were annotated with PyIR, a Python wrapper for IgBLAST v1.9, using IMGT germline references to assign V/J genes and CDR3. Reads were filtered out if the reads had weak V/J assignments (E-value above 1e-6), no CDR3, stop codons, out-of-frame junctions, or ambiguous translated residues. A V3J clonotype was defined by an identical inferred V gene, J gene, and CDR3 amino acid sequence. The percentage overlap between two repertoires was calculated by dividing the number of shared unique clonotypes by the size of the smaller repertoire. Richness of each repertoire was evaluated using RTK rarefaction, the Chao1 estimator, and Recon v2.1 estimates of unobserved clonotypes. OLGA was used to compute generation probabilities for all TCRbeta clonotypes that the gDNA method yielded from a handful of donors. TCRdb limited this immuneACCESS table to in-frame rearrangements with V and J called. A share of clones is missing; checked studies link under half to unresolved V genes, and the rest is unexplained. V, J and clone size are taken as reported in that table, and D and trimming were inferred from the DNA itself. This sample gives around 2.1 million clones in total; 90% to 95% of them show up just once. The top ten constitute roughly 1.7% of the sample.

For CDR1 and CDR2, the germline V gene (reference sequence) lists PRHDT and FYEKMQ. V is shortened by 5 bases, J by 3 bases, and the region joining them spans 23 bases. Taken from cysteine to phenylalanine, the CDR3 has 17 residues. Left in the record is the CDR3 DNA by itself, 51 bases read in frame from the first base. Overall study outcomes, separate from this receptor: Rarefaction of sorted-subset datasets indicated incomplete sequencing despite the large sequencing depth. Because the study included only a small number of donors, the genetic and exposure-history diversity represented was limited. Sampling was limited to blood, and TCR repertoires in tissue likely differ from TCR repertoires in blood. Naive subsets generally had larger estimated clonotype richness than memory subsets did. Sharing across a few donors was observed for approximately 5% of naive CD4, 3.5% of naive CD8, about 2.5% of memory CD4, and around 0.42% of memory CD8 clonotypes. Clonotypes shared by all four sorted-subset donors showed higher generation probabilities than non-shared clonotypes. Pairwise subsampling indicated that sequencing depth was expected to affect the degree of clonotype sharing among donors.

Source material: naive CD8+ T cells from PBMCs. According to the study, the label for this sample's cell subset or site signals: CD45RA+CCR7+. The source of this sequence is a man aged 18 to 35 in good health. Some clones in this sample may be carry-over from other donors' samples. The sequence joins TRBV13 to TRBJ2-7; TRBD2 is perhaps the D gene, given 6 matching bases. The CDR3 amino acid sequence is: CASSLRTTGTKYYEQYF. The nucleotide sequence reads as follows: TGTGCCAGCAGCCTGAGGACTACCGGGACCAAATACTACGAGCAGTACTTC.